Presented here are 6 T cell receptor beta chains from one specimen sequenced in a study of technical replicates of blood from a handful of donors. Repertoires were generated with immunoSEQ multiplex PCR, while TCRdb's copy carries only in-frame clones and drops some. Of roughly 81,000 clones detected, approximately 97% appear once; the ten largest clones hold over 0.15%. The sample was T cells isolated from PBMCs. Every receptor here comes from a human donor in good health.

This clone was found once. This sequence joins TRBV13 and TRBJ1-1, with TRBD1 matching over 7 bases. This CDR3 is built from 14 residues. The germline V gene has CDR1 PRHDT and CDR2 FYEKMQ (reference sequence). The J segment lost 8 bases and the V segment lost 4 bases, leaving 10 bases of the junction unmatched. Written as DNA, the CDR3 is TGTGCCAGCAGCTCAAGACAGGGATCCTTCGAAGCTTTCTTT. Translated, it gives CASSSRQGSFEAFF.

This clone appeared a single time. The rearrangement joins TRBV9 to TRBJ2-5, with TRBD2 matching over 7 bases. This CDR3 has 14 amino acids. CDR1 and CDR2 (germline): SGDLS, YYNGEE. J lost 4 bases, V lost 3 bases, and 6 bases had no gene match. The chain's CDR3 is CASSAAGLLETQYF. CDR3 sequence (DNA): TGTGCCAGCAGCGCAGCGGGACTATTAGAGACCCAGTACTTC.

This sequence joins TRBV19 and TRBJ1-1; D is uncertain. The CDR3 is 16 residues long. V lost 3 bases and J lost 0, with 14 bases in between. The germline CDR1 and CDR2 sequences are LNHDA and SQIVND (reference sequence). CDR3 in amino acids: CASSIGREGLNTEAFF. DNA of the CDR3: TGTGCCAGTAGTATTGGGCGGGAAGGGTTGAACACTGAAGCTTTCTTT.

The CDR3 bases are TGTGCCAGCAGCGCTTTCGCCGGGGAGGGGGAGCAGTTCTTC. The encoded protein is CASSAFAGEGEQFF. The rearrangement links TRBV7-3 to TRBJ2-1; 7 nucleotides match TRBD2. The CDR3 spans 14 residues. V lost 5 bases to trimming and J lost 10 bases; unmatched junction nucleotides: 11. Germline V gene lookup returns CDR1 SGHTA and CDR2 FQGTGA.

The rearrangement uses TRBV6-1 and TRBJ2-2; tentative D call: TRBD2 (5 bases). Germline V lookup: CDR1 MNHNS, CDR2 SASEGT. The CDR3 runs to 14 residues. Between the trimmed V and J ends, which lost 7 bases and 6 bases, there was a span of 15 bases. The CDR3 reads CASTRTYGSGELFF. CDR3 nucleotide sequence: TGTGCCAGCACTAGGACTTATGGGTCCGGGGAGCTGTTTTTT.

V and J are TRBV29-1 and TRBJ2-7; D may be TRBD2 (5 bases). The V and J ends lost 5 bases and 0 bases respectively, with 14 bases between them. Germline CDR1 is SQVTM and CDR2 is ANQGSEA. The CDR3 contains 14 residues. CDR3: CSVIVLSGSYEQYF. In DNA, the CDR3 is TGCAGCGTTATTGTATTGAGCGGCTCCTACGAGCAGTACTTC.